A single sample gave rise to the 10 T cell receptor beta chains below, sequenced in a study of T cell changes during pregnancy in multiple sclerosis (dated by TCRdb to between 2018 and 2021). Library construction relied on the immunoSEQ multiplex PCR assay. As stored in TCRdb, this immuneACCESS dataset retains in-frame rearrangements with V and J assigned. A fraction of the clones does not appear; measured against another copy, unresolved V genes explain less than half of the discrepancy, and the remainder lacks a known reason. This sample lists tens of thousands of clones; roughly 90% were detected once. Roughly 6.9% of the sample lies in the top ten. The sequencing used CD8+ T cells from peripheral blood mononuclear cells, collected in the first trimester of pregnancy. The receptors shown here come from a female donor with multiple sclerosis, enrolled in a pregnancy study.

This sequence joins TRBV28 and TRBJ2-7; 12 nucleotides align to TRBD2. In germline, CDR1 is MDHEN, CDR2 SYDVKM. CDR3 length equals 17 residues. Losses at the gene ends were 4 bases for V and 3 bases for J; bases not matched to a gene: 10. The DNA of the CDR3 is TGTGCCAGCAGTTCAAGACTAGCGGGAGATAGGCGCTACGAGCAGTACTTC. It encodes CASSSRLAGDRRYEQYF.

The CDR3: CAISGLAATDTQYF. The CDR3 region has the DNA TGTGCCATCAGTGGCCTAGCGGCCACAGATACGCAGTATTTT. The rearrangement links TRBV10-3 to TRBJ2-3, with TRBD2 matching over 7 bases. The germline CDR1 and CDR2 sequences are ENHRY and SYGVKD. The CDR3 consists of 14 residues. V shed 4 bases, J shed 2 bases, and the junction held 3 bases outside the gene matches.

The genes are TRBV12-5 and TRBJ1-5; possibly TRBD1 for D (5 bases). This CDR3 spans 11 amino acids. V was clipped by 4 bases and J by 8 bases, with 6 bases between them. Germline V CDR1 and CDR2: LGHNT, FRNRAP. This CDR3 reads CASGWGEPQHF. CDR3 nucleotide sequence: TGTGCTAGTGGTTGGGGGGAGCCCCAGCATTTT.

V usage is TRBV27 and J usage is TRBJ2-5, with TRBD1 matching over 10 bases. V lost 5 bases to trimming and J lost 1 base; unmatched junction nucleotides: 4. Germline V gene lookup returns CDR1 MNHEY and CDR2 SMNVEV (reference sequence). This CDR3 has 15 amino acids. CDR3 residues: CASSVRDRGQETQYF. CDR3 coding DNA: TGTGCCAGCAGTGTCCGGGACAGGGGCCAAGAGACCCAGTACTTC.

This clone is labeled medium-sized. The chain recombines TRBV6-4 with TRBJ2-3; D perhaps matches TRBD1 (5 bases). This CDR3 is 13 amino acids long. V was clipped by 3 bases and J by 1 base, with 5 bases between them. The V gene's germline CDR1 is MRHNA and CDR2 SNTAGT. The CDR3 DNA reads TGTGCCAGCAGTGAGACAGGCACAGATACGCAGTATTTT. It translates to CASSETGTDTQYF.

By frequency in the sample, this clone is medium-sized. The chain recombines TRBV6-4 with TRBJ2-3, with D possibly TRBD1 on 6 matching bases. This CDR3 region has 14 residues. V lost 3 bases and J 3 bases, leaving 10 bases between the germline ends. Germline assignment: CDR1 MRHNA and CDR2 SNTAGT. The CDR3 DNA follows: TGTGCCAGCAGTGAAGGGGGAATGACAGATACGCAGTATTTT. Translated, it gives CASSEGGMTDTQYF.

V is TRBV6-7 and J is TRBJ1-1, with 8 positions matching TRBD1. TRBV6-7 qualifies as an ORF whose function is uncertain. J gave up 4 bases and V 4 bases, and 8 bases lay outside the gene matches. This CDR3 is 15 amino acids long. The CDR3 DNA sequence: TGTGCCAGCAGTTCGGACAGGGACGGGAGCACTGAAGCTTTCTTT. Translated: CASSSDRDGSTEAFF.

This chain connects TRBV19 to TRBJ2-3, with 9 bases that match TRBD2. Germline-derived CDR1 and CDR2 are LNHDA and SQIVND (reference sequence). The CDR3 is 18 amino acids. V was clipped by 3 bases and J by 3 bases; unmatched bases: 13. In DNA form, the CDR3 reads TGTGCCAGTAGTATGTCGGTTGCGGGAGGGCCGCTAACAGATACGCAGTATTTT. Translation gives CASSMSVAGGPLTDTQYF.

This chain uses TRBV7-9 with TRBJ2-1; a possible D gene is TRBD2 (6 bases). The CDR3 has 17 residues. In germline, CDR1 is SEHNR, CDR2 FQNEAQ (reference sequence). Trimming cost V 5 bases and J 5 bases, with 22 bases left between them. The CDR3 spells CASSPRMGSGLHNEQFF. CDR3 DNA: TGTGCCAGCAGCCCCAGGATGGGTAGCGGACTTCACAATGAGCAGTTCTTC.

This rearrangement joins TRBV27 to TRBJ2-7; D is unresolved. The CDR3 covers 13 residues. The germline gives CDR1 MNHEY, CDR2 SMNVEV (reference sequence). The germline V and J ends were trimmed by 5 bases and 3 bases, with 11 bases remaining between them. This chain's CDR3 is CASSPVPGYEQYF. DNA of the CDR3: TGTGCCAGCAGTCCAGTTCCGGGCTACGAGCAGTACTTC.